This T cell receptor (beta chain) appears in the sequencing data of a study of CD8 T cells in ankylosing spondylitis listed by TCRdb under 2017. Regarding the complete study: The study profiled T cell receptor beta repertoires in healthy donors and ankylosing spondylitis patients to find disease-linked TCR variants. In total, the full study cohort was made up of approximately 99 healthy donors and approximately 27 ankylosing spondylitis patients. Samples of peripheral blood were taken, and for ankylosing spondylitis patients, synovial fluid was collected as well.

A note on this clonotype: Its recognized antigen is unknown. No quality values exist for individual bases; no much larger clone is one base distant.

After removal of 1 base from V and 9 bases from J, the junction retains 6 bases not matched to a gene. As encoded in the germline V gene (reference sequence), CDR1 is LGHDT while CDR2 is YNNKEL. Measured from the cysteine to the phenylalanine, the CDR3 is 14 residues long. CDR3 DNA only is kept here, 42 bases in frame from base 1. Study-level results and caveats: Significant enrichment of the disease-linked clones was reported in matched synovial fluid samples from ankylosing spondylitis patients. Some of the motif variants had been reported before in the synovial fluid and blood of reactive arthritis patients, a finding that suggests common disease-initiation mechanisms. Blood from ankylosing spondylitis patients appeared to be characterized by a TCR beta motif composed of eight highly homologous amino acid variants. The disease-linked clones had a CD8+ phenotype and were found at relatively low frequencies in peripheral blood.

TCRdb names Illumina HiSeq 2500 as the instrument used. Quantitative 5'-RACE with molecular barcodes was used to prepare TCR beta libraries. The source study handled its data this way. A new computational method, built on a probabilistic model of VDJ rearrangement, was used to identify disease-linked TCR variants. The raw public reads went through TCRdb reprocessing: fastp at Q25, MiXCR clone calling, in-frame beta chains kept. Each CDR3 protein gets just one entry, which takes the most common genes and DNA from the rows behind it. None of the V and J calls come from the authors' own analysis; TCRdb made them. For this sample there are around 770,000 distinct CDR3 sequences; approximately 12% appear just once. The leading ten clones occupy approximately 0.46% of the sample.

Sequencing input: blood, either unsorted or a sorted T cell fraction (not recorded which). The source is a male donor with ankylosing spondylitis. The rearranged segments are TRBV3-1 and TRBJ2-5; 9 nucleotides in the junction match TRBD2. The CDR3 protein: CASSQVAGAGAQYF. The sequenced DNA: TGTGCCAGCAGCCAAGTAGCGGGGGCGGGAGCCCAGTACTTC.